Listed below are T cell receptor beta chains from one sample, sequenced in a study of cytomegalovirus exposure and HLA in healthy donors. The assay was immunoSEQ multiplex PCR, and TCRdb's table has in-frame clones only and misses some. The sample records fewer than 150,000 clones, 75% to 80% being singletons. Source material: PBMCs. Receptor source: a woman in her forties or fifties in good health and CMV-seronegative. Both conserved end residues are part of each CDR3. D genes are given only for firm matches. Where a row states a size, it is once, few, many or the class of an expanded clone; other rows omit it.

j_call v_call clone_size d_call cdr3_aa cdr3_nt
TRBJ1-5 TRBV6-1 . TRBD1 CASSDTLTGGYRPQHF TGTGCCAGCAGTGACACCCTTACAGGGGGTTATCGGCCCCAGCATTTT
TRBJ1-3 TRBV2 . . CASSDGVLSGNTIYF TGTGCCAGCAGTGACGGGGTCCTCTCTGGAAACACCATATATTTT
TRBJ1-6 TRBV6-4 . TRBD1 CASSATGQGNSPLHF TGTGCCAGCAGCGCGACAGGGCAGGGGAATTCACCCCTCCACTTT
TRBJ2-5 TRBV11-3 few . CASSPHRGARETQYF TGTGCCAGCAGCCCCCACCGGGGAGCTAGGGAGACCCAGTACTTC
TRBJ2-2 TRBV2 . TRBD2 CASSESGANTGELFF TGTGCCAGCAGTGAAAGCGGGGCAAACACCGGGGAGCTGTTTTTT
TRBJ1-5 TRBV25-1 . TRBD1 CASSEPGTDQPQHF TGTGCCAGCAGTGAACCCGGGACAGATCAGCCCCAGCATTTT
TRBJ1-5 TRBV5-1 . . CASSQTGSYSNQPQHF TGCGCCAGCAGCCAGACAGGTAGTTATAGCAATCAGCCCCAGCATTTT
TRBJ2-3 TRBV6-6 . TRBD2 CASSYSSGGTDTQYF TGTGCCAGCAGTTACTCTAGCGGGGGGACAGATACGCAGTATTTT
TRBJ2-1 TRBV10-3 . TRBD2 CAISGTSGGGSYNEQFF TGTGCCATCAGTGGGACTAGCGGGGGAGGCTCATACAATGAGCAGTTCTTC
TRBJ1-2 TRBV27 . . CASSPHPRGAAYGYTF TGTGCCAGCAGTCCCCACCCCAGGGGAGCGGCGTATGGCTACACCTTC
TRBJ1-6 TRBV6-6 . TRBD1 CASTGTGEGSPLHF TGTGCCAGCACAGGGACAGGGGAAGGTTCACCCCTCCACTTT
TRBJ1-2 TRBV4-1 . . CASSPSGVGYTF TGCGCCAGCAGCCCATCGGGGGTCGGCTACACCTTC
TRBJ1-5 TRBV5-4 . . CASSLPYSNQPQHF TGTGCCAGCAGCCTCCCGTATAGCAATCAGCCCCAGCATTTT
TRBJ1-3 TRBV4-3 few TRBD1 CASSQDRGDTIYF TGCGCCAGCAGCCAAGACAGGGGGGACACCATATATTTT
TRBJ2-7 TRBV7-8 few . CASSLSQAYEQYF TGTGCCAGCAGCTTATCCCAGGCCTACGAGCAGTACTTC
TRBJ1-5 TRBV30 . . CAWIEQGSNQPQHF TGTGCCTGGATTGAGCAGGGCAGCAATCAGCCCCAGCATTTT
TRBJ2-5 TRBV10-2 . . CASSDSSWLLGTQYF TGCGCCAGCAGTGATTCTAGCTGGCTCCTGGGGACCCAGTACTTC
TRBJ2-2 TRBV19 . . CASSERVAGELFF TGTGCCAGTAGTGAGCGGGTTGCCGGGGAGCTGTTTTTT
TRBJ2-5 TRBV6-5 . TRBD1 CASGARGPKGTQYF TGTGCCAGCGGCGCCAGGGGGCCCAAGGGGACCCAGTACTTC
TRBJ2-7 TRBV11-2 . . CASSRTGTLTYEQYF TGTGCCAGCAGTCGTACCGGGACACTAACCTACGAGCAGTACTTC
TRBJ2-7 TRBV5-5 . . CASSQTTEQYF TGTGCCAGCAGCCAGACAACCGAGCAGTACTTC
TRBJ2-2 TRBV14 . . CASSPAREANTGELFF TGTGCCAGCAGCCCCGCCCGAGAAGCGAACACCGGGGAGCTGTTTTTT
TRBJ2-7 TRBV30 . TRBD1 CAWETLRDRGYEQYF TGTGCCTGGGAGACCTTAAGGGACAGGGGTTACGAGCAGTACTTC
TRBJ2-2 TRBV6-5 few . CASSLLVSGELFF TGTGCCAGCAGCTTATTAGTGTCCGGGGAGCTGTTTTTT
TRBJ2-1 TRBV15 . . CATSRGHQYNEQFF TGTGCCACCAGCAGAGGACACCAGTACAATGAGCAGTTCTTC
TRBJ2-2 TRBV30 . TRBD1 CAWSGDRYNTGELFF TGTGCCTGGAGCGGGGACAGATACAACACCGGGGAGCTGTTTTTT
TRBJ1-2 TRBV5-6 . TRBD1 CASSPGTGGGGGYTF TGTGCCAGCAGCCCCGGGACAGGGGGCGGAGGAGGCTACACCTTC
TRBJ2-7 TRBV5-1 . TRBD1 CASAAAGGSYEQYF TGCGCCAGCGCAGCAGCAGGGGGTTCCTACGAGCAGTACTTC
TRBJ1-1 TRBV4-2 once TRBD1 CASSQGEGTGYTEAFF TGTGCCAGCAGCCAAGGAGAGGGGACAGGATATACTGAAGCTTTCTTT
TRBJ2-7 TRBV10-3 . TRBD2 CAISESTSGGYEQYF TGTGCCATCAGTGAGTCGACTAGCGGGGGCTACGAGCAGTACTTC
TRBJ2-5 TRBV19 . . CASSRGREETQYF TGTGCCAGTAGCAGAGGGAGAGAAGAGACCCAGTACTTC
TRBJ2-3 TRBV7-9 . TRBD1 CASSSGQEKDTQYF TGTGCCAGCAGCTCGGGACAGGAGAAAGATACGCAGTATTTT
TRBJ1-2 TRBV7-9 . TRBD1 CASSLAGTGEGGYTF TGTGCCAGCAGCTTAGCGGGGACAGGGGAAGGTGGCTACACCTTC
TRBJ2-2 TRBV2 once . CASSQTSFGELFF TGTGCCAGCAGTCAAACTAGTTTTGGGGAGCTGTTTTTT
TRBJ1-2 TRBV18 . TRBD1 CASSPLLGQGNVNYGYTF TGTGCCAGCTCACCCCTTTTGGGACAGGGGAACGTTAACTATGGCTACACCTTC
TRBJ1-1 TRBV5-4 . . CASSLVGREGTEAFF TGTGCCAGCAGCTTGGTAGGCAGGGAGGGCACTGAAGCTTTCTTT
TRBJ1-6 TRBV11-2 once . CASSLNSPLHF TGTGCCAGCAGCCTAAATTCACCCCTCCACTTT
TRBJ1-1 TRBV10-1 . TRBD1 CASSESGTVSAAFF TGCGCCAGCAGTGAGTCTGGGACAGTTTCGGCAGCTTTCTTT
TRBJ2-5 TRBV28 . TRBD2 CASRPGGLETQYF TGTGCCAGCAGGCCGGGGGGGCTCGAGACCCAGTACTTC
TRBJ1-3 TRBV6-5 once TRBD1 CASSYSAGQAKNTIYF TGTGCCAGCAGTTACTCAGCCGGACAGGCGAAAAACACCATATATTTT
TRBJ2-1 TRBV18 . TRBD1 CASSLGQGYNEQFF TGTGCCAGCTCATTGGGACAGGGTTACAATGAGCAGTTCTTC
TRBJ2-2 TRBV27 . . CASSSIAVTGELFF TGTGCCAGCAGTTCTATAGCGGTTACCGGGGAGCTGTTTTTT
TRBJ2-3 TRBV7-2 . TRBD1 CASSPDRVVDTQYF TGTGCCAGCAGCCCGGACAGGGTCGTAGATACGCAGTATTTT
TRBJ1-1 TRBV19 . TRBD1 CASSKGTGGLVDTEAFF TGTGCCAGTAGTAAAGGGACAGGGGGCTTGGTGGACACTGAAGCTTTCTTT
TRBJ1-2 TRBV20-1 . . CSARGAYGYTF TGCAGTGCTAGAGGAGCCTATGGCTACACCTTC
TRBJ1-2 TRBV28 . . CASSLDMDYGYTF TGTGCCAGCAGCCTCGACATGGACTATGGCTACACCTTC
TRBJ2-1 TRBV4-3 . TRBD1 CASSQEDRGLYEQFF TGCGCCAGCAGCCAAGAGGACAGGGGGCTCTATGAGCAGTTCTTC
TRBJ1-5 TRBV6-5 few . CASSYSPGVDQPQHF TGTGCCAGCAGTTACTCCCCAGGGGTGGATCAGCCCCAGCATTTT
TRBJ1-6 TRBV30 . . CAWSVSGGNSPLHF TGTGCCTGGAGTGTGTCCGGGGGTAATTCACCCCTCCACTTT
TRBJ2-3 TRBV4-3 . . CASSLYRRRGSTDTQYF TGCGCCAGCAGCCTGTACCGACGGCGGGGAAGCACAGATACGCAGTATTTT
TRBJ1-5 TRBV10-2 . . CASSSGGNQPQHF TGCGCCAGCAGTTCGGGGGGCAATCAGCCCCAGCATTTT
TRBJ2-3 TRBV5-5 . . CASSRRQGGDTQYF TGTGCCAGCAGCCGCCGACAGGGAGGAGATACGCAGTATTTT
TRBJ1-2 TRBV11-2 . . CASSARRGDGYTF TGTGCCAGCAGCGCCCGGCGGGGGGATGGCTACACCTTC
TRBJ1-4 TRBV2 . TRBD1 CASSHPGGPDPNEKLFF TGTGCCAGCAGCCACCCAGGGGGCCCGGATCCTAATGAAAAACTGTTTTTT
TRBJ2-7 TRBV11-3 . TRBD2 CASSLGAGANEQYF TGTGCCAGCAGCTTAGGAGCGGGAGCCAACGAGCAGTACTTC
TRBJ1-2 TRBV6-1 few TRBD1 CASRIMGQGAHGYTF TGTGCCAGCAGGATAATGGGACAGGGGGCCCATGGCTACACCTTC
TRBJ1-2 TRBV28 once . CASSSPRAGLGGYTF TGTGCCAGCAGTTCGCCTCGGGCAGGGCTGGGCGGCTACACCTTC